This entry features one T cell receptor beta chain sequence. Its specificity is unknown. This sample was included in a study of shared clonotypes between healthy human individuals. Overall study findings and caveats: Richness estimates generally favored naive over memory subsets.

Profiled with immunoSEQ multiplex PCR; TCRdb holds only in-frame clones, not every one. The table records roughly 2,500,000 clones, approximately 93% of them present only once. The CDR3 covers 15 residues. V gave up 5 bases and J gave up 1 base; unmatched junction bases: 8. Germline CDR1 reads SGHVS; CDR2 reads FNYEAQ. Specimen: naive CD4+ T cells from PBMCs. The sample's subset: CD45RA+ positively selected. The gene calls are TRBV7-6 and TRBJ2-7, with 7 bases matching TRBD2. The clonotype was recovered from a young man in good health. Some clones in this sample may be carry-over from other donors' samples. The CDR3 loop reads CASSPGLVPSYEQYF. CDR3 sequence (DNA): TGTGCCAGCAGCCCCGGACTAGTGCCTTCCTACGAGCAGTACTTC.